This TCR beta chain was retrieved from a study of shared clonotypes between healthy human individuals. Assay: immunoSEQ multiplex PCR; the TCRdb copy retains only in-frame clones and omits some. The data contain about 2.4 million clones, about 92% of them singletons. The CDR3 totals 17 residues. CDR1 is LNHDA and CDR2 is SQIVND in the germline V gene (reference sequence). V gave up 3 bases and J gave up 0 bases, with 12 bases separating them. The sequence was collected from a man between 18 and 29 years old in good health. Sequencing was done on a sample of naive CD4+ T cells sorted from blood. The subset is: CD45RA+ positively selected. The chain couples TRBV19 to TRBJ1-6; D gene ambiguous. CDR3 sequence: CASSMRPGDSYNSPLHF. DNA of the CDR3: TGTGCCAGTAGTATGCGGCCCGGTGACTCCTATAATTCACCCCTCCACTTT.